Each of the 26 T cell receptor beta chains below was sequenced from the same sample in a study of identical twins. MiXCR, run by TCRdb on the 5' RACE reads, gives a single entry per CDR3 protein. The data contain fewer than 250,000 distinct CDR3 sequences, over 8% of them seen just once; the ten biggest clones take up about 5.5%. Sequencing used memory (CD45RO+) T cells sorted from blood. All receptors come from a woman aged 18-29 years in good health.

This rearrangement joins TRBV7-2 to TRBJ2-7; TRBD2 aligns across 13 bases. Looked up from germline, CDR1 is SGHTA and CDR2 is FQGNSA. CDR3 size: 16 residues. V lost 6 bases to trimming and J lost 7 bases; unmatched junction nucleotides: 12. CDR3 nucleotides: TGTGCCAGCAGTCCGCCCGGACTAGCGGGAGCAAAAGAGCAGTACTTC. Amino acids: CASSPPGLAGAKEQYF. The full variable domain, in which reference TRBV7-2 and TRBJ2-7 provide the parts outside the CDR3, is GAGVSQSPSNKVTEKGKDVELRCDPISGHTALYWYRQSLGQGLEFLIYFQGNSAPDKSGLPSDRFSAERTGGSVSTLTIQRTQQEDSAVYLCASSPPGLAGAKEQYFGPGTRLTVT.

This rearrangement joins TRBV5-5 to TRBJ2-2; perhaps TRBD1 as D (6 bases). Germline CDR1 reads SGHKS; CDR2 reads YYEKEE (reference sequence). The CDR3 runs 17 residues. The V end was cut by 0 bases, the J end by 6 bases, with 18 bases between. The CDR3 DNA sequence: TGTGCCAGCAGCTTGGCCAGGGGTAGTGTTTATCCCGGGGAGCTGTTTTTT. Its protein product is CASSLARGSVYPGELFF.

The sample holds many counts of this clonotype. The chain carries TRBV20-1 and TRBJ2-1; D is uncertain. The germline gives CDR1 DFQATT, CDR2 SNEGSKA (reference sequence). V lost 6 bases, J lost 8 bases, and 8 bases lay in between. The CDR3 loop spans 10 amino acids. The chain's CDR3 is CSALGYEQFF. For the CDR3, the DNA is TGCAGTGCCCTAGGGTATGAGCAGTTCTTC.

The V gene is TRBV29-1, the J gene TRBJ1-1, with a tentative D call TRBD1 (6 bases). The CDR3 contains 14 residues. Trimming took off 3 bases at V and 3 bases at J, with 14 bases between the two ends. Germline V gene sequence: CDR1 SQVTM, CDR2 ANQGSEA. CDR3 DNA sequence: TGCAGCGTTGACCGGGGGGGCAGGGACACTGAAGCTTTCTTT. It translates to CSVDRGGRDTEAFF.

This chain connects TRBV20-1 to TRBJ2-3; the match to TRBD2 covers 10 bases. Germline V gives CDR1 DFQATT, CDR2 SNEGSKA (reference sequence). This CDR3 is 17 amino acids long. V lost 2 bases, J lost 1 base, and 9 bases stayed unmatched. CDR3 sequence (DNA): TGCAGTGCTAGAATGTTAGCGGGAGGTCCGGGCACAGATACGCAGTATTTT. Its protein is CSARMLAGGPGTDTQYF.

A few counts support this clonotype. This sequence joins TRBV6-5 and TRBJ2-5; tentative D call: TRBD1 (6 bases). Between the trimmed V and J ends, which lost 2 bases and 1 base, there was a span of 8 bases. The CDR3 sequence is 14 residues long. In germline, CDR1 is MNHEY, CDR2 SVGAGI. The CDR3 DNA reads TGTGCCAGCAGTTACGACAGGATCCAAGAGACCCAGTACTTC. Protein sequence: CASSYDRIQETQYF.

In its sample, this clonotype was seen many times. This chain joins TRBV12-3 or TRBV12-4 and TRBJ2-5; a weak D match, TRBD1 (5 bases). The CDR3 is 14 residues long. Trimming pared 1 base from V and 4 bases from J, leaving 10 bases between. The CDR3 here is CASSLVPGSETQYF. Written as DNA, the CDR3 is TGTGCCAGCAGTTTAGTACCAGGGTCAGAGACCCAGTACTTC.

This chain joins TRBV5-5 and TRBJ2-3; the D gene is possibly TRBD1 (6 bases). This CDR3 has 14 residues. Germline CDR1 is SGHKS and CDR2 is YYEKEE (reference sequence). The germline V and J ends were trimmed by 0 bases and 6 bases, with 11 bases remaining between them. DNA for the CDR3: TGTGCCAGCAGCTTGGGACAGGACATGGATACGCAGTATTTT. As protein: CASSLGQDMDTQYF.

This clonotype was detected a few times. The rearrangement joins TRBV4-1 to TRBJ1-1; 11 bases agree with TRBD1. V was pared by 0 bases and J by 6 bases, with 12 bases of the junction left unmatched. Germline CDR1 is MGHRA and CDR2 is YSYEKL. The CDR3 has 18 residues. The CDR3 loop is CASSQDPGDRGSNPEAFF. The CDR3 DNA follows: TGCGCCAGCAGCCAAGACCCCGGGGACAGGGGGAGCAATCCTGAAGCTTTCTTT.

The sample holds a few counts of this clonotype. The chain is built from TRBV5-1 and TRBJ2-1, with a possible D match to TRBD1 (6 bases). Germline V gives CDR1 SGHRS, CDR2 YFSETQ. This CDR3 has 15 residues. Trimming left V 0 bases short and J 6 bases short, with 13 bases between. The CDR3: CASSLVWTVPNEQFF. CDR3 in DNA: TGCGCCAGCAGCTTGGTCTGGACAGTCCCCAATGAGCAGTTCTTC.

This clonotype came up many times. The junction differs from germline at one of its ends, possibly a read error. The V gene is TRBV12-3 or TRBV12-4, the J gene TRBJ2-1, with 7 bases lining up with TRBD2. The CDR3 extends over 14 amino acids. The CDR3 DNA follows: TGCGCCAGCAGCTCGAGCGGGGCCTACAATGAGCAGTTCTTC. The encoded protein is CASSSSGAYNEQFF.

At least ten counts were recorded for this clonotype. V usage is TRBV7-2 and J usage is TRBJ2-2, with a possible D match to TRBD2 (6 bases). CDR1 SGHTA and CDR2 FQGNSA come from the germline V gene. This CDR3 region has 15 residues. Trimming took off 6 bases at V and 4 bases at J, with 15 bases between the two ends. Written as DNA, the CDR3 is TGTGCCAGCAGTCCAAGCGGGTTTAGCACCGGGGAGCTGTTTTTT. Translation gives CASSPSGFSTGELFF.

This clonotype has ten or more counts. V is TRBV19 and J is TRBJ2-1, with 9 bases aligning to TRBD2. The germline V gene encodes CDR1 LNHDA and CDR2 SQIVND (reference sequence). V shed 8 bases, J shed 6 bases, and the junction held 8 bases outside the gene matches. The CDR3 sequence is 14 residues long. The CDR3 loop reads CASQRRGGANEQFF. The DNA of the CDR3 is TGTGCCAGTCAAAGGCGGGGGGGGGCCAATGAGCAGTTCTTC.

This clonotype was recorded a few times. V is TRBV11-2 and J is TRBJ2-3; TRBD2 aligns across 9 bases. The V segment lost 5 bases and the J segment 4 bases; nucleotides outside the gene matches: 7. Germline assignment: CDR1 SGHAT and CDR2 FQNNGV. The CDR3 sequence is 15 residues long. The CDR3, as DNA: TGTGCCAGCAGCCAGGCGGGACTAGCATCAGATACGCAGTATTTT. This codes for CASSQAGLASDTQYF.

The chain has TRBV7-2 and TRBJ1-1, with D possibly matching TRBD1 (6 bases). V was trimmed by 5 bases and J by 8 bases, leaving 12 bases between them. Germline CDR1 is SGHTA and CDR2 is FQGNSA. There are 12 residues in the CDR3. As DNA, the CDR3 is TGTGCCAGCAGCATACCCGGGACAGAAGCTTTCTTT. Protein product: CASSIPGTEAFF.

The chain carries TRBV27 and TRBJ1-2; D uncertain. The CDR3 has 13 amino acids. V dropped 0 bases and J dropped 4 bases, with 6 bases sitting between them. Germline CDR1 is MNHEY and CDR2 is SMNVEV (reference sequence). CDR3: CASSLSTTYGYTF. The CDR3 region has the DNA TGTGCCAGCAGTTTATCAACGACCTATGGCTACACCTTC.

This clonotype has a handful of counts. This sequence joins TRBV12-3 or TRBV12-4 and TRBJ2-5; no firm D call. V was shortened by 6 bases and J by 0 bases, with 14 bases between the two germline ends. The CDR3 runs to 15 residues. The CDR3 DNA follows: TGTGCCAGCAGCCGTCCTGACTGGTACCAAGAGACCCAGTACTTC. Translated, it gives CASSRPDWYQETQYF.

Many counts were recorded for this clonotype. The V call is TRBV7-2, the J call TRBJ2-3; TRBD2 matches 10 bases. V lost 3 bases, J lost 6 bases, and 3 bases stayed unmatched. The V gene's germline CDR1 is SGHTA and CDR2 FQGNSA. The CDR3 contains 14 residues. CDR3 sequence reads: CASSFEREGDTQYF. As DNA, the CDR3 is TGTGCCAGCAGCTTCGAGCGGGAGGGGGATACGCAGTATTTT.

This clonotype was observed a handful of times. The chain recombines TRBV20-1 with TRBJ2-1; 8 nucleotides match TRBD2. V trimming: 2 bases; J trimming: 3 bases; junction bases outside the gene matches: 3. Germline values: CDR1 DFQATT, CDR2 SNEGSKA (reference sequence). The CDR3 spans 14 residues. CDR3 DNA sequence: TGCAGTGCTAGAACGGGGGGGGACTACAATGAGCAGTTCTTC. It codes for CSARTGGDYNEQFF.

This clonotype appeared a few times. The rearrangement links TRBV24-1 to TRBJ2-1; D is unresolved. Trimming took off 5 bases at V and 7 bases at J, with 17 bases between the two ends. Germline V gene sequence: CDR1 KGHDR, CDR2 SFDVKD. The CDR3 has 15 residues. The DNA of the CDR3 is TGTGCCACCAGTGCTGGCGTCTCTACTTGGAATGAGCAGTTCTTC. It specifies CATSAGVSTWNEQFF.

This clonotype was seen a handful of times. The chain is built from TRBV7-6 and TRBJ1-1, with TRBD1 matching over 8 bases. Germline CDR1 SGHVS, CDR2 FNYEAQ. CDR3 length equals 15 residues. The junction had 9 bases not matched to a gene; V was cut back by 5 bases and J by 4 bases. CDR3 DNA: TGTGCCAGCAGCCAGGGGGCGGGTGTGGGCACTGAAGCTTTCTTT. This codes for CASSQGAGVGTEAFF. The entire variable domain, with the rest obtained from reference TRBV7-6 and TRBJ1-1, is as follows: GAGVSQSPRYKVTKRGQDVALRCDPISGHVSLYWYRQALGQGPEFLTYFNYEAQQDKSGLPNDRFSAERPEGSISTLTIQRTEQRDSAMYRCASSQGAGVGTEAFFGQGTRLTVV.

This clonotype was detected many times. This chain uses TRBV7-2 with TRBJ2-1, with TRBD2 matching 10 bases. The CDR3 totals 15 residues. J was trimmed by 5 bases and V by 1 base; bases with no gene match: 2. Germline CDR1 reads SGHTA; CDR2 reads FQGNSA. For the CDR3, the DNA is TGTGCCAGCAGCTTAGAACTAGCGGGAAACAATGAGCAGTTCTTC. Translation: CASSLELAGNNEQFF.

This chain connects TRBV6-1 to TRBJ2-1; 12 bases align to TRBD2. The junction had 2 bases not matched to a gene; V was cut back by 4 bases and J by 1 base. Germline loops: CDR1 MNHNS, CDR2 SASEGT. The CDR3 totals 16 residues. The chain's CDR3 is CASSGTSGASYNEQFF. For the CDR3, the DNA is TGTGCCAGCAGTGGGACTAGCGGGGCGTCCTACAATGAGCAGTTCTTC.

This clonotype was recorded a few times. The chain has TRBV7-9 and TRBJ2-7; D is unresolved. This CDR3 is 14 amino acids long. V gave up 2 bases and J gave up 2 bases, with 10 bases separating them. The V gene's germline CDR1 is SEHNR and CDR2 FQNEAQ (reference sequence). Here the CDR3 reads CASSLSTLPYEQYF. The DNA for the CDR3 is TGTGCCAGCAGCTTATCGACTCTGCCCTACGAGCAGTACTTC.

This clonotype was observed a handful of times. This sequence joins TRBV10-1 and TRBJ2-3; D is unclear. Germline CDR1 is WNHNN and CDR2 is SYGVQD (reference sequence). With 2 bases removed from V and 5 bases from J, the gap between germline ends came to 2 bases. CDR3 length equals 11 residues. The CDR3 loop is CASSEKDTQYF. DNA of the CDR3: TGCGCCAGCAGTGAGAAAGATACGCAGTATTTT.

V gene TRBV7-9 combines with J gene TRBJ1-1; D is unclear. The germline V gene encodes CDR1 SEHNR and CDR2 FQNEAQ (reference sequence). The CDR3 runs 12 residues. The V end was cut by 5 bases, the J end by 2 bases, with 6 bases between. CDR3 sequence reads: CASSILNTEAFF. CDR3 in DNA: TGTGCCAGCAGCATCCTAAACACTGAAGCTTTCTTT.